This T cell receptor beta chain derives from a study of long-term antiretroviral therapy in people with HIV. The CDR3 sequence is 14 residues long. Trimming stripped 3 bases from V and 2 bases from J, with 9 bases between. Germline V gives CDR1 SGDLS, CDR2 YYNGEE. An immunoSEQ assay, version v3.0, was performed at survey level. TCRdb keeps only in-frame clones here, not all; method: immunoSEQ multiplex PCR. This table has 30,000 or so clones, roughly 92% appearing once. This receptor was obtained from a middle-aged man with HIV. This sample comprised unsorted PBMCs, obtained 6.2 years after starting antiretroviral therapy. V gene TRBV9 combines with J gene TRBJ1-3, with D perhaps matching TRBD1 (5 bases). CDR3 nucleotides: TGTGCCAGCAGCGCGGGGACGGCTGGAAACACCATATATTTT. Residues: CASSAGTAGNTIYF. Using reference TRBV9 and TRBJ1-3 for the parts outside the CDR3, the full variable domain is DSGVTQTPKHLITATGQRVTLRCSPRSGDLSVYWYQQSLDQGLQFLIQYYNGEERAKGNILERFSAQQFPDLHSELNLSSLELGDSALYFCASSAGTAGNTIYFGEGSWLTVV.